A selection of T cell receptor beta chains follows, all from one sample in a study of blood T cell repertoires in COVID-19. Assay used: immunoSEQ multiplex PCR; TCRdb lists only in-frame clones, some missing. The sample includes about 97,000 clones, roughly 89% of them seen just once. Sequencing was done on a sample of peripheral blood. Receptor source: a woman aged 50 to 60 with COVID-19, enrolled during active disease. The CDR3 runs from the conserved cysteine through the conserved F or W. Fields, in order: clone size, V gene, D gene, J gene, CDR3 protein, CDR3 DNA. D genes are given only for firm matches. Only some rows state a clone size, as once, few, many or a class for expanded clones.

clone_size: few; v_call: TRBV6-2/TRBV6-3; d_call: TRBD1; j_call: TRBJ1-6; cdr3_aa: CASSRNRGPSYNSPLHF; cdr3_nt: TGTGCCAGCAGCCGGAACAGGGGGCCTTCCTATAATTCACCCCTCCACTTT
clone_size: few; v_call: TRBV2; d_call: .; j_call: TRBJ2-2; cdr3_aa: CASSAYRITGELFF; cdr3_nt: TGTGCCAGCAGTGCCTACAGGATAACCGGGGAGCTGTTTTTT
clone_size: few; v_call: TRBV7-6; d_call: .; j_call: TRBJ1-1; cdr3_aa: CASSPATGHYRTEAFF; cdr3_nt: TGTGCCAGCAGTCCAGCGACAGGCCATTATAGGACTGAAGCTTTCTTT
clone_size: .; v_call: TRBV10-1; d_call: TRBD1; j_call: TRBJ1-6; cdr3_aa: CASSPGQFNSPLHF; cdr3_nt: TGCGCCAGCAGTCCGGGACAGTTCAATTCACCCCTCCACTTT
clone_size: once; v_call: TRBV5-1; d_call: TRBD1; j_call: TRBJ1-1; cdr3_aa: CASSYNTGTALNTEAFF; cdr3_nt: TGCGCCAGCAGCTATAATACCGGGACAGCTCTGAACACTGAAGCTTTCTTT
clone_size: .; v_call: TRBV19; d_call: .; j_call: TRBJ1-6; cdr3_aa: CASSTLPGTLHF; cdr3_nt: TGTGCCAGTAGTACTCTTCCAGGAACCCTCCACTTT
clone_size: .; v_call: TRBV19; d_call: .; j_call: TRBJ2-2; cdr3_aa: CASRPHRINTGELFF; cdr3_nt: TGTGCCAGTAGGCCCCACAGGATTAACACCGGGGAGCTGTTTTTT
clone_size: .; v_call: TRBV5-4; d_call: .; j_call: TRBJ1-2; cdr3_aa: CASSRTVLGNYGYTF; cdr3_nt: TGTGCCAGCAGCAGGACAGTCTTGGGGAACTATGGCTACACCTTC
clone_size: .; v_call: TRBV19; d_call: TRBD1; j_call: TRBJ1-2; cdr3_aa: CASSMERRTGGYGYTF; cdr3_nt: TGTGCCAGTAGTATGGAAAGACGGACAGGGGGCTATGGCTACACCTTC
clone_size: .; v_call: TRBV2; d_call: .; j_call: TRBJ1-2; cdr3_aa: CASIVEGGIDGYTF; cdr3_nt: TGTGCCAGCATCGTAGAGGGAGGTATCGATGGCTACACCTTC
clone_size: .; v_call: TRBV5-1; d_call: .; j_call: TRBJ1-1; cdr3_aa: CASSYSWGGTEAFF; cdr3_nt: TGCGCCAGCAGCTACTCATGGGGGGGCACTGAAGCTTTCTTT
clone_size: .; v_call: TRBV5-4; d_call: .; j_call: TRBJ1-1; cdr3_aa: CASSLAADSLNTEAFF; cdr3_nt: TGTGCCAGCAGCTTGGCCGCGGACAGTTTGAACACTGAAGCTTTCTTT
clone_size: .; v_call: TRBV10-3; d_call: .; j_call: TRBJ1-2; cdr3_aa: CAISEAGSGGYTF; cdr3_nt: TGTGCCATCAGTGAGGCGGGGTCCGGTGGCTACACCTTC
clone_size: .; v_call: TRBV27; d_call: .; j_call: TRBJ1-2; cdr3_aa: CASSFEGVGYGYTF; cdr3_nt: TGTGCCAGCAGTTTTGAGGGGGTCGGCTATGGCTACACCTTC
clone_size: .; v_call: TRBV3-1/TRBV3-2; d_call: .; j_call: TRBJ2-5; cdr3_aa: CASRRTPQETQYF; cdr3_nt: TGTGCCAGCAGGCGGACACCCCAAGAGACCCAGTACTTC
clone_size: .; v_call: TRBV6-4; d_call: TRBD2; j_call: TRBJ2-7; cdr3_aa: CASRRERGGPYEQYF; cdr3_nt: TGTGCCAGCAGGAGAGAGCGGGGGGGCCCCTACGAGCAGTACTTC
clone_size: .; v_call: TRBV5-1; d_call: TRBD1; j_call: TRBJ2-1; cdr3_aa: CASSLEPDRGNEQFF; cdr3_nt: TGCGCCAGCAGCTTGGAGCCGGACAGGGGGAATGAGCAGTTCTTC
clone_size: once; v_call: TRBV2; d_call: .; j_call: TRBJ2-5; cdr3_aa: CASSEASLETQYF; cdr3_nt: TGTGCCAGCAGTGAGGCCAGTCTAGAGACCCAGTACTTC
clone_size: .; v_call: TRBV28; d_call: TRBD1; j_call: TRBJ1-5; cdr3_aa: CASSSGQKYQPQHF; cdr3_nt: TGTGCCAGCTCCTCGGGACAGAAATATCAGCCCCAGCATTTT
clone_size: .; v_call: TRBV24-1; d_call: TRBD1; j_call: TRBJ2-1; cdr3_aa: CATSPGTGFYNEQFF; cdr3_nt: TGTGCCACCAGCCCCGGGACAGGGTTCTACAATGAGCAGTTCTTC
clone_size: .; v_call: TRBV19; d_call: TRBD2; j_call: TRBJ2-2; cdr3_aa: CASSILAGGHTGELFF; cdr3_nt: TGTGCCAGTAGTATACTAGCGGGGGGCCACACCGGGGAGCTGTTTTTT
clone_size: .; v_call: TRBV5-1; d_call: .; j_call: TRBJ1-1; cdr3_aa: CASSLERGTEAFF; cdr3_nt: TGCGCCAGCAGCTTGGAGCGGGGTACTGAAGCTTTCTTT
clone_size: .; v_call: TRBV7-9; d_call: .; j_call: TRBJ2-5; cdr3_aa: CASSTSVGQGYQETQYF; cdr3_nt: TGTGCCAGCAGCACCTCGGTGGGGCAGGGGTACCAAGAGACCCAGTACTTC
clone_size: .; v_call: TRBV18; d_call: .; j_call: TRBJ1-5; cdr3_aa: CASSPSGQPQHF; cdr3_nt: TGTGCCAGCTCACCCTCCGGTCAGCCCCAGCATTTT
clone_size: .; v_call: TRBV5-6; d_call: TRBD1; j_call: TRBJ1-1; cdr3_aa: CASSFLQGGRSEAFF; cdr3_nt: TGTGCCAGCAGCTTTCTTCAGGGGGGCCGGAGTGAAGCTTTCTTT
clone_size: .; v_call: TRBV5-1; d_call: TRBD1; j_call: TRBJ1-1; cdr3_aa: CASKRTGNTEAFF; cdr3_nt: TGCGCCAGCAAGAGGACAGGGAACACTGAAGCTTTCTTT
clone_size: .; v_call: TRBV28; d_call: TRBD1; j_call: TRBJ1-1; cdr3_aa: CASSYPQGAAFF; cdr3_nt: TGTGCCAGCAGTTACCCACAGGGGGCAGCTTTCTTT
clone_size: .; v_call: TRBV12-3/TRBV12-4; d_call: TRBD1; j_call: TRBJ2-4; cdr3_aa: CASRGTGGNIQYF; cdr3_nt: TGTGCCAGCAGGGGGACAGGGGGGAACATTCAGTACTTC
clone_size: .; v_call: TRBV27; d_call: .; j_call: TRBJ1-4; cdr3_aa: CASSLRQDNEKLFF; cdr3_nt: TGTGCCAGCAGTTTACGGCAGGATAATGAAAAACTGTTTTTT
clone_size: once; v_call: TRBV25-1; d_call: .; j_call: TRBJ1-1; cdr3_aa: CASSDSGPYTEAFF; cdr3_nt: TGTGCCAGCAGTGACTCAGGCCCTTACACTGAAGCTTTCTTT
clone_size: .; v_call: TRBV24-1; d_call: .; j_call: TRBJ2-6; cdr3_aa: CATSDLSGANVLTF; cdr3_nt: TGTGCCACCAGTGATCTCTCTGGGGCCAACGTCCTGACTTTC
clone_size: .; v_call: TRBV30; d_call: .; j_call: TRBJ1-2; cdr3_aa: CAWRRFPGYGYTF; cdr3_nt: TGTGCCTGGAGAAGGTTTCCAGGCTATGGCTACACCTTC
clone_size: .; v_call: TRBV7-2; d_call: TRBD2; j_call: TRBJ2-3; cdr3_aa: CASRASGGFGTDTQYF; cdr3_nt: TGTGCCAGCAGGGCAAGCGGGGGTTTCGGCACAGATACGCAGTATTTT
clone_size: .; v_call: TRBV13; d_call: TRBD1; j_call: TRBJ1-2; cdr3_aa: CASSQTGNGYTF; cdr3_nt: TGTGCCAGCAGCCAGACAGGGAATGGCTACACCTTC
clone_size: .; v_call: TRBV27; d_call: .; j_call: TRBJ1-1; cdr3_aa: CASSPGRGEAFF; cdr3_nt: TGTGCCAGCAGTCCCGGACGGGGTGAAGCTTTCTTT
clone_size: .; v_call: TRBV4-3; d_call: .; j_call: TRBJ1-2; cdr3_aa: CASSQTAGGSGYTF; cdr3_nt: TGCGCCAGCAGCCAAACTGCGGGGGGCTCTGGCTACACCTTC
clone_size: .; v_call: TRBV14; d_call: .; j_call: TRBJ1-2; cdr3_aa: CASSQAQKAGEGYTF; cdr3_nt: TGTGCCAGCAGCCAAGCCCAGAAAGCGGGGGAAGGCTACACCTTC